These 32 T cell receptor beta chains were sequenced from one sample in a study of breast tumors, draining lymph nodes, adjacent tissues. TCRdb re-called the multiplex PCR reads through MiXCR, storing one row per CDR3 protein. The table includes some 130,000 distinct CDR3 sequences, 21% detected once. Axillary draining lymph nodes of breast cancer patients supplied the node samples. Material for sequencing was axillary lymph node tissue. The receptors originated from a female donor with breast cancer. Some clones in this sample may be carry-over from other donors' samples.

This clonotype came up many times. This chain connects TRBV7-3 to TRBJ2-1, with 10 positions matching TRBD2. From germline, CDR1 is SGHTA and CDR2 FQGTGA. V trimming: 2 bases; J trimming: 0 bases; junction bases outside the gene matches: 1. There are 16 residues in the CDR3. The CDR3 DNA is TGTGCCAGCAGCTTACCTAGCGGGAGCTCCTACAATGAGCAGTTCTTC. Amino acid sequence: CASSLPSGSSYNEQFF.

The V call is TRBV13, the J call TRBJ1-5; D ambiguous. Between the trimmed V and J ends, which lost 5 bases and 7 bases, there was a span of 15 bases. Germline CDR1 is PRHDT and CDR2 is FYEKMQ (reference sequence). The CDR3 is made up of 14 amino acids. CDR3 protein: CASSRRGVGQPQHF. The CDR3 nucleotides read TGTGCCAGCAGCCGGCGGGGAGTCGGGCAGCCCCAGCATTTT.

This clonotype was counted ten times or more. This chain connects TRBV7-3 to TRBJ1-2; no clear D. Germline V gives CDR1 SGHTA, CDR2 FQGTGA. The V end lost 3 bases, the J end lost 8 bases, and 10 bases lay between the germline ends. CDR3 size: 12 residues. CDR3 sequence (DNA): TGTGCCAGCAGCTTCGACGGGGAGGGCTACACCTTC. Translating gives CASSFDGEGYTF.

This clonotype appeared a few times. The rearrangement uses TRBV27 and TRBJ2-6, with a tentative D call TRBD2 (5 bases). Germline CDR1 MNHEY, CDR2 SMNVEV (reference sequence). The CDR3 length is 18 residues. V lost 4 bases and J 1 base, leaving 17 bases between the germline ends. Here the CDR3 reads CASSSVASVGSGANVLTF. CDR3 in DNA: TGTGCCAGCAGTTCCGTAGCGTCAGTCGGTTCTGGGGCCAACGTCCTGACTTTC.

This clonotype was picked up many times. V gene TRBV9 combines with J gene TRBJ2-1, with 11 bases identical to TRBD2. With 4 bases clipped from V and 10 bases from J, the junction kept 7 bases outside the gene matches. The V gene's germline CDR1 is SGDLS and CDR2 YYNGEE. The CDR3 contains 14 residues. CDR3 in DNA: TGTGCCAGCAGCCCGGGGACTAGCGGATGGGAGCAGTTCTTC. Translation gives CASSPGTSGWEQFF.

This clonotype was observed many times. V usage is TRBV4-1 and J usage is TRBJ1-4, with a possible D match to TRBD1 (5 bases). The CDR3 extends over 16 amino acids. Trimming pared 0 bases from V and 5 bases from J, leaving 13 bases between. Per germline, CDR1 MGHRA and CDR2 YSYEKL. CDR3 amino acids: CASSQDRGKGNEKLFF. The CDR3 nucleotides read TGCGCCAGCAGCCAAGATCGGGGGAAGGGGAATGAAAAACTGTTTTTT.

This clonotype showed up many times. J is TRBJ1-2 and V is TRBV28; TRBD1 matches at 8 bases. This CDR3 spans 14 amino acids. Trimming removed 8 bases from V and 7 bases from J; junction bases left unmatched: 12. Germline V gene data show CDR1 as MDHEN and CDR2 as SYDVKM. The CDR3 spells CASHQGAELFGYTF. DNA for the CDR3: TGTGCCAGCCACCAGGGGGCCGAGCTCTTTGGCTACACCTTC.

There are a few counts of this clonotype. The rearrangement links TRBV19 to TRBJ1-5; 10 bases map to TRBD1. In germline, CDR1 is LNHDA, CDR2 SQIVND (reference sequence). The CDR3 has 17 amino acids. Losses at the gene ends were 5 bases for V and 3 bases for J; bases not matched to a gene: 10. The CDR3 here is CASSPQRGQGYNQPQHF. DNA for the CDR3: TGTGCCAGTAGTCCCCAGAGGGGACAGGGGTACAATCAGCCCCAGCATTTT.

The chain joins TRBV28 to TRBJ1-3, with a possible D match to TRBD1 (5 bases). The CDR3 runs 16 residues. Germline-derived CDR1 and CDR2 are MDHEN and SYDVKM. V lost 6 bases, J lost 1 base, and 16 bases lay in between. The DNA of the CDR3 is TGTGCCAGCAGCCGTTGGGATGGGGCTTCTGGAAACACCATATATTTT. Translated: CASSRWDGASGNTIYF.

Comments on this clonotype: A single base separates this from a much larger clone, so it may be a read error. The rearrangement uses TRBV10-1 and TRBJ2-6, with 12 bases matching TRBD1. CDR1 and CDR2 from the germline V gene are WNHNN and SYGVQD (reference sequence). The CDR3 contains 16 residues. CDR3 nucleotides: TGCACCAGCAGGGGACAGGGGGCAGGAGGGGCCAACGTCCTGACTTTC. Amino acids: CTSRGQGAGGANVLTF.

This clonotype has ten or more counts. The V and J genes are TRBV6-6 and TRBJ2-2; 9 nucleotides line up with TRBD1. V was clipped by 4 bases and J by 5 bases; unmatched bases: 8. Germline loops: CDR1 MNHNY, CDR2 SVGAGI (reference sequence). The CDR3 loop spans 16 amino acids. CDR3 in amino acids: CASSSWTGEVTGELFF. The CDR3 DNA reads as TGTGCCAGCAGTTCCTGGACAGGGGAGGTGACCGGGGAGCTGTTTTTT.

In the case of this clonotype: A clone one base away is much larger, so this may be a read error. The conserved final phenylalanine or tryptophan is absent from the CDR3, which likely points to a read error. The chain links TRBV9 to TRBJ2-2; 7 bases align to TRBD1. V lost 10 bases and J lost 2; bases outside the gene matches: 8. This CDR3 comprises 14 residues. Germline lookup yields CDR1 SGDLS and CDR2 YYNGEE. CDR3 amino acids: CASSGTANTGELFL. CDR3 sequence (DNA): TGTGCCTCTTCCGGGACAGCCAACACCGGGGAGCTGTTTCTT.

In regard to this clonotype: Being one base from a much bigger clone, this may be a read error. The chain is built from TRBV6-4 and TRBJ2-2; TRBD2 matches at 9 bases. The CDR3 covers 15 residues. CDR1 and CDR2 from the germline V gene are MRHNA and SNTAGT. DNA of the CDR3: TGTGCCAGCAGCATGACTAGCGGACACACCAGGGAGCTGTTTTTT. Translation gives CASSMTSGHTRELFF.

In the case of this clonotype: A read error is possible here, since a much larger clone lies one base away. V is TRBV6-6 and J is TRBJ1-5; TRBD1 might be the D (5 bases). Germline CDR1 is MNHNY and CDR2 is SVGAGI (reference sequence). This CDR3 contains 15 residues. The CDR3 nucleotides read TGTGCCAGCAGTTACGAGGGACGAGGCAATCAGCTCCAGCATTTT. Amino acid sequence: CASSYEGRGNQLQHF.

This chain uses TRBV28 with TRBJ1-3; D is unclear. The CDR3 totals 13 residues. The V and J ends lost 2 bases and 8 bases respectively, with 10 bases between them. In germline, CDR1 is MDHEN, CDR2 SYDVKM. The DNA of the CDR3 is TGTGCCAGCAGTTTACCGACTTGGGACACCATATATTTT. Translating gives CASSLPTWDTIYF.

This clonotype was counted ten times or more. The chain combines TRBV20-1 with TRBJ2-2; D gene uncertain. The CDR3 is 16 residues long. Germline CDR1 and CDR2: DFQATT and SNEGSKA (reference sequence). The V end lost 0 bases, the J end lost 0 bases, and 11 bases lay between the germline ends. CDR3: CSARDFGRSNTGELFF. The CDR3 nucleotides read TGCAGTGCTAGAGATTTCGGCAGGTCGAACACCGGGGAGCTGTTTTTT.

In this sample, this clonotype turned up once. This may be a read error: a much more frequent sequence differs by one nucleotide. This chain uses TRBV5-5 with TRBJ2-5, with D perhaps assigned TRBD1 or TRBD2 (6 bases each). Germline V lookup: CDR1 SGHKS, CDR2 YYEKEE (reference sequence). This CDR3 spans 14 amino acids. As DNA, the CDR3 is TGTGCCAGCAATAAGGGGGGTCTGGAAGAGTCCCAGTACTTC. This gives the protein CASNKGGLEESQYF.

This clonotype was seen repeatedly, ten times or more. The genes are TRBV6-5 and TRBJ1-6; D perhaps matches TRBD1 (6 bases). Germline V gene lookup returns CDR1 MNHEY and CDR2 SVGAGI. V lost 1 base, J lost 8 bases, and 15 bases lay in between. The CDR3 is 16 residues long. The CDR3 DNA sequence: TGTGCCAGCAGTTACTACCCCCCAGGGGTCGATTCACCCCTCCACTTT. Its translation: CASSYYPPGVDSPLHF.

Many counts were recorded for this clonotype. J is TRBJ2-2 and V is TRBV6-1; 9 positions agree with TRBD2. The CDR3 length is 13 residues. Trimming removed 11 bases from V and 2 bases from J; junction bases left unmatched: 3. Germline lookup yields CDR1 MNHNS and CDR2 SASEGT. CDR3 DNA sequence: TGTGCCGAGCGGGGGGAAAACACCGGGGAGCTGTTTTTT. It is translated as CAERGENTGELFF.

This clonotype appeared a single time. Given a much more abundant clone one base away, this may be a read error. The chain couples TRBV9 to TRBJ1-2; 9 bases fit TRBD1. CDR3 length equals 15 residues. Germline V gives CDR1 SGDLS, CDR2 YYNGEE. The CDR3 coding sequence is TGTGCCCGCAGCGCTCCGGGACAGGGATTTTATGGCTACACCTTC. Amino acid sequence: CARSAPGQGFYGYTF.

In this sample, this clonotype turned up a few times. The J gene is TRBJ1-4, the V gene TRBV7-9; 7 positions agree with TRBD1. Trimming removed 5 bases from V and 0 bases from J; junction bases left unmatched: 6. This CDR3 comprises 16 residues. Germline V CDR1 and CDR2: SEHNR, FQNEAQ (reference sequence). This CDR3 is CASSPGTAATNEKLFF. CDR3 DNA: TGTGCCAGCAGCCCCGGGACAGCAGCAACTAATGAAAAACTGTTTTTT.

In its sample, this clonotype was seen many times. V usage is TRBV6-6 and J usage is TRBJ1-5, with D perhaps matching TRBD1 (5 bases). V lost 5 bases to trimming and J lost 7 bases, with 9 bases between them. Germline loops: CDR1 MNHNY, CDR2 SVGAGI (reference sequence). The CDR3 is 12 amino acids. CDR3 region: CASSTRDQPQHF. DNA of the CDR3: TGTGCCAGCAGTACCCGGGACCAGCCCCAGCATTTT.

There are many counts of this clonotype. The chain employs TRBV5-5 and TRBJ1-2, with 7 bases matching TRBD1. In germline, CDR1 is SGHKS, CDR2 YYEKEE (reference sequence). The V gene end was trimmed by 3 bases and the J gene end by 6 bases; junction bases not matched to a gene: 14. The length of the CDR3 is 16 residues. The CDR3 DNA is TGTGCCAGCAGCTACTCGGTGGGTAAGGGGGCCAATGGCTACACCTTC. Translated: CASSYSVGKGANGYTF.

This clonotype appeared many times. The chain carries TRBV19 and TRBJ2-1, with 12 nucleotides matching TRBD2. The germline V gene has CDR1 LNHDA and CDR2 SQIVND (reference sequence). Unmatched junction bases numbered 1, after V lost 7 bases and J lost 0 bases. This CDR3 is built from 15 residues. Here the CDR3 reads CASKTSGSSYNEQFF. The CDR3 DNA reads TGTGCCAGTAAGACTAGCGGGAGCTCCTACAATGAGCAGTTCTTC.

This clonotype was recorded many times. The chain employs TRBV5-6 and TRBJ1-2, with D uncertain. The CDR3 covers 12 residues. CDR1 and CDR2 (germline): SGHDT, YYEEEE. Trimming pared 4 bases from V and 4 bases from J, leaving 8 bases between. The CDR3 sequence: CASSLRGYGYTF. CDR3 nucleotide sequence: TGTGCCAGCAGCCTCAGAGGCTATGGCTACACCTTC.

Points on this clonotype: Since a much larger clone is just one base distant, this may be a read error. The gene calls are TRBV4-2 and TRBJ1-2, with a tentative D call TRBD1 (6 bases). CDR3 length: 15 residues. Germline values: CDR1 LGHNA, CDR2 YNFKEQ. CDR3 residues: CANSPRQVGRGGYTF. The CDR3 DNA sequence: TGTGCCAACAGCCCTAGACAGGTCGGGCGAGGGGGCTACACCTTC.

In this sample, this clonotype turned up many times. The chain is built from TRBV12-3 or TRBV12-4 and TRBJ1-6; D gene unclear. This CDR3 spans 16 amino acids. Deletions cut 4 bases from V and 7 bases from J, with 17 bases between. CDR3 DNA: TGTGCCAGCAGTTACGGAACGGGTTTAGGGAATTCACCCCTCCACTTT. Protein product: CASSYGTGLGNSPLHF.

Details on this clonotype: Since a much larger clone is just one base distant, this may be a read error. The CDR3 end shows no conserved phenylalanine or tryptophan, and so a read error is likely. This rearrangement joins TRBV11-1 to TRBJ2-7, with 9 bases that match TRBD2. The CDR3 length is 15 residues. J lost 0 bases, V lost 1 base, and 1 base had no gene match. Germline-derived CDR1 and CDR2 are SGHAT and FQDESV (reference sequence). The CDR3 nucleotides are TGTGCCAGCAGCTTAGTGACTAGCGGCTCCTACGAGCAGTACCTC. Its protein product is CASSLVTSGSYEQYL.

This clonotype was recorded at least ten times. In DNA form, the CDR3 reads TGTGCCAGCAGTTACTCTGGCGGTCGACAAGAGCAGTTCTTC. This translates into CASSYSGGRQEQFF. The rearrangement links TRBV6-6 to TRBJ2-1; D ambiguous. CDR1 is MNHNY and CDR2 is SVGAGI in the germline V gene (reference sequence). The CDR3 loop spans 14 amino acids. The V and J ends lost 0 bases and 10 bases respectively, with 13 bases between them.

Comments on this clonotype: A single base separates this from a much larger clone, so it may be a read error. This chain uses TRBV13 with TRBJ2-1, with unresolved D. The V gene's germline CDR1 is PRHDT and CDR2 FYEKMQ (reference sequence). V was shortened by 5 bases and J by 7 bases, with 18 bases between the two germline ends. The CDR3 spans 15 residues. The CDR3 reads CASSPDGFNGNEQFF. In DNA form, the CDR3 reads TGTGCCAGCAGCCCCGACGGATTTAATGGGAATGAGCAGTTCTTC.

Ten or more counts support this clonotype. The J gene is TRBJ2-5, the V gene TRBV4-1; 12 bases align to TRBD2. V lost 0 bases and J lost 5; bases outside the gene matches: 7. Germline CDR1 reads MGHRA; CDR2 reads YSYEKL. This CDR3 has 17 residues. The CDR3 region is CASSQEAGLAGGETQYF. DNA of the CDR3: TGCGCCAGCAGCCAAGAGGCCGGCCTAGCGGGAGGGGAGACCCAGTACTTC.

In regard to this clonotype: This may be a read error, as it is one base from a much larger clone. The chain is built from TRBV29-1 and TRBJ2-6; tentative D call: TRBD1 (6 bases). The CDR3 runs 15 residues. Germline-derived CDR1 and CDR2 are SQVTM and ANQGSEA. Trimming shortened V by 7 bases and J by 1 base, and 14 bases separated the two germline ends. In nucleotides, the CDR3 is TGCAGCGCAAGTCCAACAGGGTCTGGGGCCAACGTCCTGACTTTC. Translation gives CSASPTGSGANVLTF.